The clone carrying this T cell receptor beta chain showed up just a few times. The antigen is not known. The data are from a study of high-grade serous ovarian cancer treatment subgroups. V was shortened by 2 bases and J by 4 bases, with 10 bases between the two germline ends. The CDR3 is 14 residues long. In germline, CDR1 is SEHNR, CDR2 FQNEAQ (reference sequence). Clones were sequenced by immunoSEQ multiplex PCR, and TCRdb holds only the in-frame ones, with some missing. The top ten hold roughly a tenth of the sample, which has approximately 6,000 clones, over 70% seen once. Tumor tissue was taken before any definitive surgery or chemotherapy was given. The study's findings and limits: TCR clonal relatedness correlated positively with neoantigen level. Same-patient tumor repertoires overlapped at about 0.11 to 0.8; different patients barely overlapped.

Sequenced material: tumor tissue. The chain joins TRBV7-9 to TRBJ2-3; D may be TRBD1 or TRBD2 (6 bases each). This receptor was obtained from a human donor with high-grade serous ovarian cancer. CDR3 in amino acids: CASSLLGGPDTQYF. The DNA for the CDR3 is TGTGCCAGCAGCTTATTGGGGGGCCCAGATACGCAGTATTTT.